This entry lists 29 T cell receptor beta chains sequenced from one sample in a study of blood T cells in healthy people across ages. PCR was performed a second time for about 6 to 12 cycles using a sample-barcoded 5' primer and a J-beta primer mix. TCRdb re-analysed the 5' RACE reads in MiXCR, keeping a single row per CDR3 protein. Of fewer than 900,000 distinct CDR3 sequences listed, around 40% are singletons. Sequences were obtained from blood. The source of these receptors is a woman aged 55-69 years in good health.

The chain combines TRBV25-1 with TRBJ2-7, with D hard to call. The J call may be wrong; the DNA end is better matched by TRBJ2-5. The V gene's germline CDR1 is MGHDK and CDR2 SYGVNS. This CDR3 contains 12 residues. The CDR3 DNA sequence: TGTGCCAGCAGTGGGGTAGGCGAGACCCAGTACTTC. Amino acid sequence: CASSGVGETQYF.

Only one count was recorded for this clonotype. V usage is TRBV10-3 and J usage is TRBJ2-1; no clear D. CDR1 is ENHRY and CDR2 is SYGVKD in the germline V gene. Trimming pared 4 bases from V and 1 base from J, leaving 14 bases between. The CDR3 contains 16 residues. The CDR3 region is CAISGTGRISYNEQFF. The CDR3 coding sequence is TGTGCCATCAGTGGGACCGGAAGGATTTCCTACAATGAGCAGTTCTTC.

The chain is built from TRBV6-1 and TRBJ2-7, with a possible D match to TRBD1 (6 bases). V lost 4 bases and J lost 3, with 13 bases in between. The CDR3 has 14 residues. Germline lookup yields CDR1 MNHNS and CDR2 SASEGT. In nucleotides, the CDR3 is TGTGCCAGCAGTGGGACAGTAGGGATCTACGAGCAGTACTTC. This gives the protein CASSGTVGIYEQYF.

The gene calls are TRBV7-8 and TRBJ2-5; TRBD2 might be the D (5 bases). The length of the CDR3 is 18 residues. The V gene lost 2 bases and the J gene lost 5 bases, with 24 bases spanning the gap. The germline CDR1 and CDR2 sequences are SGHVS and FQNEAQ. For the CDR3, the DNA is TGTGCCAGCAGCTTACCCTCCTGGCGGTCTAGACGGGGTGAGACCCAGTACTTC. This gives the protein CASSLPSWRSRRGETQYF.

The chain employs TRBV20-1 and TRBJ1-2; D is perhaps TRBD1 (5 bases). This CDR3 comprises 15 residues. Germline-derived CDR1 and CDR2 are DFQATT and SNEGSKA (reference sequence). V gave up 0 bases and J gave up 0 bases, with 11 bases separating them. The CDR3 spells CSARDKGTPNYGYTF. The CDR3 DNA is TGCAGTGCTAGAGATAAGGGGACCCCTAACTATGGCTACACCTTC.

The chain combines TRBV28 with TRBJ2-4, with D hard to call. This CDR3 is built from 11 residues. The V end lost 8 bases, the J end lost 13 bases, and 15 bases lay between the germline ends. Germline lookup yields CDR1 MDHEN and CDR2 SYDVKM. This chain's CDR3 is CASSVRKTQYF. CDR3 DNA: TGTGCCAGCTCAGTACGGAAGACGCAGTACTTC.

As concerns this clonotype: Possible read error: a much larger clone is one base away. DNA of the CDR3: TGTGCCAGCAGTTACCCGGGACAGGGGTTTGACGAGCAGTACTTC. This gives the protein CASSYPGQGFDEQYF. This rearrangement joins TRBV6-5 to TRBJ2-7; 10 bases are shared with TRBD1. The CDR3 covers 15 residues. V dropped 2 bases and J dropped 5; count of bases not matched to a gene: 6. CDR1 and CDR2 (germline): MNHEY, SVGAGI.

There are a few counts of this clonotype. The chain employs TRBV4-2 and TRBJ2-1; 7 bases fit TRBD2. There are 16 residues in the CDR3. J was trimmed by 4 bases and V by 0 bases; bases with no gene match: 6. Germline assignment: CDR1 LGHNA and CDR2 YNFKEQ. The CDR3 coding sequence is TGTGCCAGCAGCCAAGATCGGGCGGGAGCTTACAATGAGCAGTTCTTC. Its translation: CASSQDRAGAYNEQFF.

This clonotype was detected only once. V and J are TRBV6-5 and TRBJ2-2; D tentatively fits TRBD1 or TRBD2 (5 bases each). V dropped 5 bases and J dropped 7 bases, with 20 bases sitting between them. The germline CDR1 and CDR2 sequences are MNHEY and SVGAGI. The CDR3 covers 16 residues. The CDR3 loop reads CASSPTLWGMVGELFF. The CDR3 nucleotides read TGTGCCAGCAGTCCTACCTTGTGGGGGATGGTCGGGGAGCTGTTTTTT.

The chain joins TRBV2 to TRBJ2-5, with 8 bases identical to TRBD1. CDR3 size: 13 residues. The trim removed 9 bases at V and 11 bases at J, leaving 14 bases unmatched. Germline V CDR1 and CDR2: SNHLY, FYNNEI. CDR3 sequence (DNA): TGTGCCAGTGACAGGGGCCCAAGGGGTGAGCAGTACTTC. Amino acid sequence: CASDRGPRGEQYF.

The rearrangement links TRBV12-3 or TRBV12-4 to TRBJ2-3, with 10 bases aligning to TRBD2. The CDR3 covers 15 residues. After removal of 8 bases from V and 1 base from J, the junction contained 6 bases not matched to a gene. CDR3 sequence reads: CASLASGGRTDTQYF. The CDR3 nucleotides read TGTGCCAGCTTGGCTAGCGGGGGTCGCACAGATACGCAGTATTTT.

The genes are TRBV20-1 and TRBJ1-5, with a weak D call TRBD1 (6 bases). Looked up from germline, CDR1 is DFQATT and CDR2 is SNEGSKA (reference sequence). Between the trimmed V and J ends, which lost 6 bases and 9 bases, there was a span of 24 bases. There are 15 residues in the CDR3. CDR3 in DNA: TGCAGTGCCATAGAGGGGGGGGCAGGGTTAACGCCCCAGCATTTT. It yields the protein CSAIEGGAGLTPQHF.

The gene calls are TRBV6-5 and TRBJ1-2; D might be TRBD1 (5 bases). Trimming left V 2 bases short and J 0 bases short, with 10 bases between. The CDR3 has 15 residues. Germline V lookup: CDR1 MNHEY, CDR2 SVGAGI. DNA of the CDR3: TGTGCCAGCAGTTACATGGGGACCTCTAACTATGGCTACACCTTC. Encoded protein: CASSYMGTSNYGYTF.

The CDR3 region is CSARPSSSYEQYF. The CDR3 DNA sequence: TGCAGTGCTAGGCCGTCAAGCTCCTACGAGCAGTACTTC. The genes are TRBV20-1 and TRBJ2-7; D ambiguous. The CDR3 consists of 13 residues. Germline assignment: CDR1 DFQATT and CDR2 SNEGSKA (reference sequence). Trimming cost V 3 bases and J 0 bases, with 9 bases left between them.

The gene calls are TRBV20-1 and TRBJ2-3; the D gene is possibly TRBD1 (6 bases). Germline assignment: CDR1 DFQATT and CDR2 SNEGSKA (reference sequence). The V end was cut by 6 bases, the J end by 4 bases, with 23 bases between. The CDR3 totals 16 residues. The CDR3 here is CSASGEVGTTADTQYF. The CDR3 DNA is TGCAGTGCCAGCGGTGAAGTTGGGACAACGGCAGATACGCAGTATTTT.

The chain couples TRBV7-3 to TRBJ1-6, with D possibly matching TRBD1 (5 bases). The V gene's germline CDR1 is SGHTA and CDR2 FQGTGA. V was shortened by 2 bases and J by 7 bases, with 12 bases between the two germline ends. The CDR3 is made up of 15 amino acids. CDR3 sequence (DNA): TGTGCCAGCAGCTTATCGGGGACTCCCAATTCACCCCTCCACTTT. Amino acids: CASSLSGTPNSPLHF.

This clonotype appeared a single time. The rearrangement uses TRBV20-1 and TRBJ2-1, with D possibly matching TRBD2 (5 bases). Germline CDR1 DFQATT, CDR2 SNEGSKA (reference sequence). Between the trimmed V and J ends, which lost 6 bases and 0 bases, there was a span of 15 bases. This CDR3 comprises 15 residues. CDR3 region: CSAGEAESSYNEQFF. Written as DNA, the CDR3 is TGCAGTGCGGGAGAAGCAGAGAGCTCCTACAATGAGCAGTTCTTC.

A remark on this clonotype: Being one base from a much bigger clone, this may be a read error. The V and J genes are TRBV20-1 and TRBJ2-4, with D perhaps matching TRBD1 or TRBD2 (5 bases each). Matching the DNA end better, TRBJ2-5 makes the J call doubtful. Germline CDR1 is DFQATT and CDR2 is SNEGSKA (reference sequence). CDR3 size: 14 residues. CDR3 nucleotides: TGCAGTGCTAGGGGACGAGCACGCCAAGAGACCCAGTACTTC. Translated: CSARGRARQETQYF.

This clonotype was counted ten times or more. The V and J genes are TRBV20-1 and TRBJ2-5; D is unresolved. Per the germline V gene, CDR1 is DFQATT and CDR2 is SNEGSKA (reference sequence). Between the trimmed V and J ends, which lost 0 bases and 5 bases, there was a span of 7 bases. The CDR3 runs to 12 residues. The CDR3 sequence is CSAREAGETQYF. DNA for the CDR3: TGCAGTGCTAGAGAGGCCGGGGAGACCCAGTACTTC.

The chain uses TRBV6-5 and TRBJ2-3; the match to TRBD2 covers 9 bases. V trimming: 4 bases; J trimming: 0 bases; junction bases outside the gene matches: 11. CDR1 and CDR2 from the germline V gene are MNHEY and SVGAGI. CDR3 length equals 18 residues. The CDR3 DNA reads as TGTGCCAGCAGTTCCGGGGCTAGCGGGGAGATAAGCACAGATACGCAGTATTTT. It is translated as CASSSGASGEISTDTQYF.

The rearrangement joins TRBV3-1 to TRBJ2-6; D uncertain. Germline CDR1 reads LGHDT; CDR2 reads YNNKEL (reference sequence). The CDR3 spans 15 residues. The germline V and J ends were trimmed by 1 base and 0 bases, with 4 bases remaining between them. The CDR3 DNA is TGTGCCAGCAGCCAAGGTATCTCTGGGGCCAACGTCCTGACTTTC. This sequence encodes CASSQGISGANVLTF.

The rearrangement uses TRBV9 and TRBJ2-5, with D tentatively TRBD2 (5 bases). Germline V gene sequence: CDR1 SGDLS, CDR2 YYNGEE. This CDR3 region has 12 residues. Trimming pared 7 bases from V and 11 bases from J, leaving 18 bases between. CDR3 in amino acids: CASAGSGNEQYF. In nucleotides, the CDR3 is TGTGCCAGCGCTGGGAGCGGTAATGAGCAGTACTTC.

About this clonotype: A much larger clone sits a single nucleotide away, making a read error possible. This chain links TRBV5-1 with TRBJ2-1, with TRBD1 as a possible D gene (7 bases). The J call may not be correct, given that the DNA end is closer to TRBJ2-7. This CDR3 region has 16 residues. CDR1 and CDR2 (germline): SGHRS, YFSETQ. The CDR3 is CASSFTAGQSYNEQYF. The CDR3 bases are TGCGCCAGCAGCTTTACCGCGGGACAGTCCTACAATGAGCAGTACTTC.

CDR3 DNA: TGTGCCAGCAGCACACAGGGTCGGTATGGCTACACCTTC. Translation gives CASSTQGRYGYTF. This chain links TRBV7-2 with TRBJ1-2, with a tentative D call TRBD1 (6 bases). V was trimmed by 5 bases and J by 5 bases, leaving 12 bases between them. CDR3 size: 13 residues. Germline V gene data show CDR1 as SGHTA and CDR2 as FQGNSA.

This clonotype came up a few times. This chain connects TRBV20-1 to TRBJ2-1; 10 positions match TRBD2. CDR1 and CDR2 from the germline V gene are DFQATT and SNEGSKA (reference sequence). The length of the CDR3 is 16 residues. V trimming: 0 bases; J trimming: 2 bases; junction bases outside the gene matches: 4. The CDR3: CSARDSGGTTYNEQFF. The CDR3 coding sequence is TGCAGTGCTAGAGATAGCGGGGGGACAACCTACAATGAGCAGTTCTTC.

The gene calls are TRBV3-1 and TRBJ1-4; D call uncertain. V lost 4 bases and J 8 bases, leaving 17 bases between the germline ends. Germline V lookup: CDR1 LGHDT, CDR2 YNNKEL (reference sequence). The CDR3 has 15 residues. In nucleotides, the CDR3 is TGTGCCAGCAGCCCTGGAAGCTCTTCGCAGGAAAAACTGTTTTTT. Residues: CASSPGSSSQEKLFF.

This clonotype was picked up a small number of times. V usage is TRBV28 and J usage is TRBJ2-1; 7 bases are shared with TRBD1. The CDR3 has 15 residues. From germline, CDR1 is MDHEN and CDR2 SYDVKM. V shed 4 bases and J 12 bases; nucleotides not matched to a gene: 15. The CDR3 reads CASSSQQGFKVGQFF. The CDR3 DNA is TGTGCCAGCAGTTCTCAACAGGGGTTTAAGGTTGGGCAGTTCTTC.

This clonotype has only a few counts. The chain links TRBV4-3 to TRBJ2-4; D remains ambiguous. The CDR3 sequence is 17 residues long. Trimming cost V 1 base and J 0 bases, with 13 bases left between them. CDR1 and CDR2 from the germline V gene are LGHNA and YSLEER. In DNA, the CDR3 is TGCGCCAGCAGCCAAGGAAGGACGGAGCTAGCCAAAAACATTCAGTACTTC. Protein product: CASSQGRTELAKNIQYF.

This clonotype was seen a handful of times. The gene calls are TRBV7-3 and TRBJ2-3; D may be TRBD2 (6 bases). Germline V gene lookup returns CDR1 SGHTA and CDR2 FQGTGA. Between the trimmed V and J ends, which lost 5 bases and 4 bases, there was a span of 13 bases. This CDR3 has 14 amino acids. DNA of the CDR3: TGTGCCAGCAGCGCCAGGGACTCCCCAGATACGCAGTATTTT. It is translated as CASSARDSPDTQYF. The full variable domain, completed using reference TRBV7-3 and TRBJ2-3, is GAGVSQTPSNKVTEKGKYVELRCDPISGHTALYWYRQSLGQGPEFLIYFQGTGAADDSGLPNDRFFAVRPEGSVSTLKIQRTERGDSAVYLCASSARDSPDTQYFGPGTRLTVL.